This TCR beta chain originates from a study of blood T cell repertoires in COVID-19. This clone was found a few times. The protocol was immunoSEQ multiplex PCR, while the TCRdb copy is restricted to in-frame clones and leaves out a portion. The table includes about 130,000 clones, around 90% detected once. Followed over time, Seattle patients had been enrolled while infection was active. V shed 7 bases and J shed 0 bases, with 7 bases lying between them. Germline V gene data show CDR1 as SGHRS and CDR2 as YFSETQ. The CDR3 runs 12 residues. The receptor was derived from a man in his 60s with COVID-19, enrolled during active disease. The J gene is TRBJ2-5, the V gene TRBV5-1; no firm D call. Sequences were obtained from peripheral blood. CDR3 residues: CASGTNQETQYF. CDR3 DNA: TGCGCCAGCGGTACAAACCAAGAGACCCAGTACTTC.